This T cell receptor (beta chain) originates from a study of regulatory T cells in long-lasting Graves disease (dated by TCRdb to the early 2020s). Broadly, across the study: Antithyroid drugs had been taken for less than 3 months by newly diagnosed Graves' disease patients. This study used TCR sequencing and RNA sequencing of peripheral blood to compare persistent Graves' disease patients against newly diagnosed Graves' disease patients. The study took place in China and was registered as a clinical trial. TCR sequencing covered some 13 persistent and around 20 newly diagnosed Graves' disease patients, about 35 samples in total.

This clonotype was found many times. Its binding antigen is unknown. No clone much larger than this one lies a single base away; base qualities are absent. V was cut back by 7 bases and J by 3 bases, leaving a gap of 12 bases between them. Inclusive of the bounding cysteine and phenylalanine, the CDR3 is 13 residues long. The entry retains the CDR3 DNA only, 39 bases that are in frame from base 1. CDR1 and CDR2 were assigned from the germline V gene as MDHEN and SYDVKM. The library was produced with multiplex PCR. Sequenced using an Illumina HiSeq 4000. To build TCR beta libraries, CDR3 regions were amplified by Arm-PCR using iRepertoire HTBI primers. Before sequencing, the PCR products underwent gel purification. In the original analysis: Across samples, approximately 68 TRBV and 13 to 15 TRBJ segments were identified and used for gene usage analysis of CDR3 amino acid clonotypes. Filtered high-quality paired reads were merged into contigs using COPE and FqMerger. BLAST was used to align contigs to the IMGT TRBV, TRBD and TRBJ reference genes, and CDR3 was defined following IMGT. Any clonotype with a frequency above 0.1% was counted as a highly expanded clone. Repertoire diversity was measured by Shannon entropy, and V-J evenness by the Gini coefficient. Clonotypes shared by more than one individual were considered public. TCRdb reworked the public reads: Q25 trimming with fastp, MiXCR clone assembly, productive beta chains retained. Records with the same CDR3 protein are collapsed into one entry carrying the most frequent genes and DNA. TCRdb's processing, not the authors' own work, is the source of the V and J calls. A total of 400,000 to 500,000 distinct CDR3 sequences appear in this sample, 13% to 15% of them only once. The biggest ten clones account for more than 15% of the sample.

Overall results and qualifications from the work: The small sample size was acknowledged by the authors as a limitation that may reduce accuracy. Patients with persistent disease shared more public clonotypes (under 3,000) than newly diagnosed patients did (approximately 990). Persistent disease showed preferential use of TRBV28, TRBJ1-2 and TRBJ2-5, whereas newly diagnosed disease favored TRBV20-1 and TRBJ2-1. Compared with newly diagnosed patients, patients with persistent Graves' disease had lower TCR Shannon entropy and fewer highly expanded clones, which suggests clonal expansion. Peripheral blood alone was examined, since thyroid tissue, which constituted the primary lesion, could not be accessed. Sequencing and analysis were restricted to the TCR beta chain.

The meaning of the sample's time point label: newly diagnosed GD, antithyroid drugs for less than 3 months. For both TCR sequencing and RNA sequencing, RNA was extracted from PBMCs using TRIzol. The diagnosis of Graves' disease followed American Thyroid Association guidelines. Recruitment of patients was carried out at an endocrinology department in Xi'an, China. Each patient gave about 8.1 milliliters of peripheral blood, collected in an EDTA anticoagulant tube. Ficoll Paque Plus density gradient separation was used to isolate PBMCs, and no additional T cell sorting was done. An Agilent 2100 Bioanalyzer and agarose gel were used to check RNA quality, while a NanoDrop 2000 measured RNA concentration. These same data were also listed under a study on T cells in Graves' hyperthyroidism and ophthalmopathy. From the second report: Stable Graves' hyperthyroidism was defined as no progression to ophthalmopathy during 18 months of follow-up. Hyperthyroidism patients were newly diagnosed, had a disease duration of under 2 months, and were aged 18 to 65 years. The study excluded patients with uncontrolled infections, other autoimmune diseases, pregnancy or lactation. Diagnoses relied on clinical symptoms, serum thyroxine and TRAb, thyroid ultrasound and orbital computed tomography. The TCR CDR3 was subjected to a first round of RT-PCR using the HTBI primer set and the Qiagen OneStep RT-PCR kit. Most expanded thyroid clonotypes (frequency above 0.001) were also found in blood, which suggests that blood repertoires may mirror thyroid immune responses. Ophthalmopathy was separated from stable hyperthyroidism by a 13 V-J signature model, with over 85% sensitivity and roughly 81% specificity obtained in cross-validation and 80%/75% obtained in testing. In validation, the model predicted progression to ophthalmopathy a median of around 6.5 months before onset, with roughly 70% sensitivity and roughly 77% specificity. TCR V-J signatures able to tell the groups apart were searched for in a discovery cohort of more than 90 patients, of whom 43 had Graves' ophthalmopathy and about 60 had stable Graves' hyperthyroidism. Prospective prediction of ophthalmopathy was tested in an independent validation cohort of fewer than 20 hyperthyroidism patients and 17 patients who later progressed to ophthalmopathy. The 100 discovery patients were divided at random into training and test sets in a 7:3 ratio. In addition, the study compared T-cell repertoires in thyroid tissue and in blood from five or six Graves' hyperthyroidism patients. Once sampling was done, hyperthyroidism patients were given methimazole at a starting dose of 30 mg daily, whereas ophthalmopathy patients were given high-dose intravenous methylprednisolone. A second multiplex PCR round built the libraries, followed by size selection and purification. Paired-end sequencing of the libraries was performed with 100 bp reads on an Illumina HiSeq2000. Raw data were processed with SOAPnuke, discarding reads with adapters, uncalled bases, mean Phred below 15, or no exact constant-primer or identifier match. COPE v1.2.5 was used to merge the high-quality paired reads, and each unique nucleotide sequence was defined as a clonotype. MiTCR v1.1 was used to align the clonotypes against IMGT TRBV, TRBD and TRBJ reference segments. The analysis included only V-J combinations with a frequency above 0.0001, which together covered around 99% of the repertoires. A TCS score was defined as the ratio of F50 (clonal expansion) to E x V (chaos), with BLOSUM62-based TCRdist applied between CDR3 peptides within each V-J. Welch's t-statistics and random forest reduced just over 500 V-J features to 10 to 15, which were used in a naive Bayes classifier (R e1071). Sample size was not statistically predetermined, and blinding of investigators to group allocation was not performed. TCR Vbeta CDR3 sequencing of roughly 140 peripheral blood samples (under 45 ophthalmopathy, 70 to 85 hyperthyroidism and approximately 17 progressor patients) is reported in the paper.

This TCR was sampled from a woman aged 50 to 65 with Graves disease. Donor details come from another sample of the same person, matched by shared clones. Recombination connected TRBV28 to TRBJ2-5; a tentative D match to TRBD2 spans 6 bases. Sample: peripheral blood mononuclear cells (PBMCs), taken at new diagnosis, from a patient treated with antithyroid drugs. The CDR3 here reads CASIPGAEETQYF. The nucleotide sequence reads as follows: TGTGCCAGCATTCCGGGAGCTGAAGAGACCCAGTACTTC.